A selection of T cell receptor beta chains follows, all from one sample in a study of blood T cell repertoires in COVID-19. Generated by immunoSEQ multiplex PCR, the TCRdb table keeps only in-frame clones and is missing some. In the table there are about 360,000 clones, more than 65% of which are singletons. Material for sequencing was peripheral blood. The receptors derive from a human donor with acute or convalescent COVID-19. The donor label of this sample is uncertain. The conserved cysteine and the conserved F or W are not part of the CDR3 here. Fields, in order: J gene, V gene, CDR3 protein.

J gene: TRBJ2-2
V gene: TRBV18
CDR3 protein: ASSPAGVGTNTGELF

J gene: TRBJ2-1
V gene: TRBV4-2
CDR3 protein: ASSQDPGLALF

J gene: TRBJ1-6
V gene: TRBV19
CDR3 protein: ASREQKSNSPLH

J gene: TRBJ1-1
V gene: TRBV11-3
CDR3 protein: ASAENMNTEAF

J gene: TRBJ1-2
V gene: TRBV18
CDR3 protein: ASSPLDSNIYGYT

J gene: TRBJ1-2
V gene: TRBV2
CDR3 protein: ASRGQLNYGYT

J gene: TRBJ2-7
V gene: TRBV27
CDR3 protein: ASSRVATRISYEQY

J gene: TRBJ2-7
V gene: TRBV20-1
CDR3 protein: SASDLGRWNEQY

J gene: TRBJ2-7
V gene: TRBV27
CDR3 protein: ASSLGSLYYEQY

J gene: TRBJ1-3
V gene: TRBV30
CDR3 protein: AWRSGGRGNTIY

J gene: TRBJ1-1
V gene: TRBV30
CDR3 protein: AWRLGTANTEAF

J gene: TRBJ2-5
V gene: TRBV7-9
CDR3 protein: ASSQTSGRAGDQY

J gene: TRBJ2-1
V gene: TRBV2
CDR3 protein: ASSSSSYNEQF

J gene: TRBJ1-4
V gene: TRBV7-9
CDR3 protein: ASSLSGTDKKLF

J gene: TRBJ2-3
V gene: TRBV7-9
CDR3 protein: ASSFPDRARDTQY